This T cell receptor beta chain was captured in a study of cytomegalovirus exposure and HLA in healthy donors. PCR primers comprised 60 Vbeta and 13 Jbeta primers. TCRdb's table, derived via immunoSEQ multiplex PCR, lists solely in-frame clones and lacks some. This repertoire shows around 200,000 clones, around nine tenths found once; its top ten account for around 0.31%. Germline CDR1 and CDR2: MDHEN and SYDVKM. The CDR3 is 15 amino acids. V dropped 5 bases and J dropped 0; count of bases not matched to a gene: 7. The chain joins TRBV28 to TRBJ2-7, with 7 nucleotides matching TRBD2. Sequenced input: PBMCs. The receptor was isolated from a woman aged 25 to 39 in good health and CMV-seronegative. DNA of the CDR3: TGTGCCAGCAGTCCTTGGGAGCGGGGCTCCTACGAGCAGTACTTC. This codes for CASSPWERGSYEQYF.